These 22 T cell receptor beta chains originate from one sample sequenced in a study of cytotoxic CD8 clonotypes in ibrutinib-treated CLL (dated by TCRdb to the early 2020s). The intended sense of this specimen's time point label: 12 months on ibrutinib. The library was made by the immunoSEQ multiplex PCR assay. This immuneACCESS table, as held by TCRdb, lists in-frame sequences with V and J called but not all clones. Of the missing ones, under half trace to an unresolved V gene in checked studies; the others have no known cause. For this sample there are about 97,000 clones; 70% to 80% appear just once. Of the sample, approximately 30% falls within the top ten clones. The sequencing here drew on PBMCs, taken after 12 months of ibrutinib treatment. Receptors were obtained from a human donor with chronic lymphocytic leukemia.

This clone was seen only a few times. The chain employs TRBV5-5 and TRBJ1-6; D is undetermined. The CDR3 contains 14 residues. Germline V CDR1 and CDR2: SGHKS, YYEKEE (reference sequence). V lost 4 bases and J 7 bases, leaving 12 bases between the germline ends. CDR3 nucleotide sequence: TGTGCCAGCAGCCGGCCCGAACTCAATTCACCCCTCCACTTT. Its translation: CASSRPELNSPLHF.

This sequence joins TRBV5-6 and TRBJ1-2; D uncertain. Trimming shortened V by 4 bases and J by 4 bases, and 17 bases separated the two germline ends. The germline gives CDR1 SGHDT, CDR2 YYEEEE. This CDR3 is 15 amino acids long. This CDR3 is CASSTLDGSSYGYTF. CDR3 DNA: TGTGCCAGCAGCACCCTGGACGGTAGTTCCTATGGCTACACCTTC.

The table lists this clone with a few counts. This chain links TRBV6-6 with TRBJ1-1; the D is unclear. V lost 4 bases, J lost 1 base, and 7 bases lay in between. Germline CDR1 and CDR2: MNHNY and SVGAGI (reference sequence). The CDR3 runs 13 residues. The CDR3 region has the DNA TGTGCCAGCAGTTTATTGGGGAACACTGAAGCTTTCTTT. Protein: CASSLLGNTEAFF.

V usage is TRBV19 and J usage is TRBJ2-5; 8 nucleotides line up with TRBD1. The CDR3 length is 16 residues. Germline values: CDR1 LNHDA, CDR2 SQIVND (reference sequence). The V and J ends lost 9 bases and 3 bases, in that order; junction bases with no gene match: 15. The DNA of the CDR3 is TGTGCCAGCACAGACAGGGGCGGCATTAAGGAAGAGACCCAGTACTTC. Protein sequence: CASTDRGGIKEETQYF.

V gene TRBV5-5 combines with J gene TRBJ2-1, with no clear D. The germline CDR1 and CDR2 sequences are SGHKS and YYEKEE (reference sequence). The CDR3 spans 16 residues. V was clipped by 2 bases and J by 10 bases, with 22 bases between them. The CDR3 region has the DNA TGTGCCAGCAGCTTAAGTGTGGCTAATCCAGTCAACGAGCAGTTCTTC. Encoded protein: CASSLSVANPVNEQFF.

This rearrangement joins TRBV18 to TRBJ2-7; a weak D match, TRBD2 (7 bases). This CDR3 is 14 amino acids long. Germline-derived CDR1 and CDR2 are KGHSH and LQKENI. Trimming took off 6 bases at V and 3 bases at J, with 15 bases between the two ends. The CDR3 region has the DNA TGTGCCAGCTCGAGCGGGACACTGAACTACGAGCAGTACTTC. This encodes CASSSGTLNYEQYF.

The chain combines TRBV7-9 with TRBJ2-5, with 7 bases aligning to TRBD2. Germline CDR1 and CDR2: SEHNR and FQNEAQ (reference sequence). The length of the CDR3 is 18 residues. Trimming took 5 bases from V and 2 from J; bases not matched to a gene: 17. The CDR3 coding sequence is TGTGCCAGCAGCGACCTCAGGGAGGGAGGAAACTTTCAAGAGACCCAGTACTTC. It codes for CASSDLREGGNFQETQYF.

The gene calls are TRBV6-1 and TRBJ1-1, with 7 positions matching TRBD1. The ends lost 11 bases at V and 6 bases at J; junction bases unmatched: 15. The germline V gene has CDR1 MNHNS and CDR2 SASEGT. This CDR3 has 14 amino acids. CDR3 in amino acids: CAGKAFTGAAEAFF. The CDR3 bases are TGTGCCGGAAAAGCTTTTACAGGGGCTGCTGAAGCTTTCTTT.

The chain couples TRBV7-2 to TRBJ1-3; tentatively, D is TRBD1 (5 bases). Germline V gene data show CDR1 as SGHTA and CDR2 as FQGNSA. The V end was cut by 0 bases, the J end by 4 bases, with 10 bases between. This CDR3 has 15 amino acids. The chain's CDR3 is CASSLAGRVGNTIYF. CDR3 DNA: TGTGCCAGCAGCTTAGCGGGCAGGGTCGGAAACACCATATATTTT.

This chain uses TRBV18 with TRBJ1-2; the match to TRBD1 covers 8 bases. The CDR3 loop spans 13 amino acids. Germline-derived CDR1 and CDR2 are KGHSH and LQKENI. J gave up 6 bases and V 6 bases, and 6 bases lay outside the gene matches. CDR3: CASSSQGADGYTF. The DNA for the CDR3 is TGTGCCAGCTCGTCTCAGGGGGCGGATGGCTACACCTTC.

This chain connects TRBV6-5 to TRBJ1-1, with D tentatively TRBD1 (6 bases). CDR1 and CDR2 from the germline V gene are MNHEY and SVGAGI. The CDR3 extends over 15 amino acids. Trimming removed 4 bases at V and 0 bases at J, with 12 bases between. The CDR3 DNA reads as TGTGCCAGCAGTTCTAGGGGGGGAATGAACACTGAAGCTTTCTTT. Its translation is CASSSRGGMNTEAFF.

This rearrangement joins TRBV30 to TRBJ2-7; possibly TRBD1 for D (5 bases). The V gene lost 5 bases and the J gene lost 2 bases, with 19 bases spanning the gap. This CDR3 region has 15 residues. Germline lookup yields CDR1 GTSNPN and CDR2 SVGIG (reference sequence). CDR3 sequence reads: CAWSSDSKTTYEQYF. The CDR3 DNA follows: TGTGCCTGGTCGAGCGACAGCAAGACAACCTACGAGCAGTACTTC.

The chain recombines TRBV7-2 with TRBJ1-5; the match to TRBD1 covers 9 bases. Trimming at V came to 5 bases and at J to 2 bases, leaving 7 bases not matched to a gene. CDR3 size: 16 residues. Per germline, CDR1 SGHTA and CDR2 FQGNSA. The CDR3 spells CASSPGTGMGNQPQHF. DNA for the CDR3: TGTGCCAGCAGCCCTGGGACAGGGATGGGCAATCAGCCCCAGCATTTT.

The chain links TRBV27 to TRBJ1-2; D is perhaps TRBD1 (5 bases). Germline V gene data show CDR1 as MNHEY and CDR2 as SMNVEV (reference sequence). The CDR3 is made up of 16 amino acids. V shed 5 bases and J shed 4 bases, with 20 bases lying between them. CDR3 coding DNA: TGTGCCAGCAGTCTCACCGGGACCTCGATCGGCTATGGCTACACCTTC. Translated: CASSLTGTSIGYGYTF.

DNA for the CDR3: TGTGCCAGCAGAGCCGGGGGCAATGAGCAGTTCTTC. Residues: CASRAGGNEQFF. The V and J genes are TRBV7-3 and TRBJ2-1, with D tentatively TRBD2 (6 bases). From germline, CDR1 is SGHTA and CDR2 FQGTGA. V was trimmed by 6 bases and J by 6 bases, leaving 9 bases between them. The CDR3 consists of 12 residues.

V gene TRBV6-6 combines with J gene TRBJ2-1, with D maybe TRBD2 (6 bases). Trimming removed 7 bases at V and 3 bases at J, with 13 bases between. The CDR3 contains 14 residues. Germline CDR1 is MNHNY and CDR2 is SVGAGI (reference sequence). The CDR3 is CASTLGGRYNEQFF. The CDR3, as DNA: TGTGCCAGCACCCTGGGGGGACGCTACAATGAGCAGTTCTTC.

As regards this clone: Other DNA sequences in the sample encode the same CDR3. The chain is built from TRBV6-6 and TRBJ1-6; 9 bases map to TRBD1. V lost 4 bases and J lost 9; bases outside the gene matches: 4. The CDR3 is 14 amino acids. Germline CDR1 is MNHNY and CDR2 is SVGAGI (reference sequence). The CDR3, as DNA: TGTGCCAGCAGTTGGACAGGGGCCGGTTCACCCCTCCACTTT. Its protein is CASSWTGAGSPLHF.

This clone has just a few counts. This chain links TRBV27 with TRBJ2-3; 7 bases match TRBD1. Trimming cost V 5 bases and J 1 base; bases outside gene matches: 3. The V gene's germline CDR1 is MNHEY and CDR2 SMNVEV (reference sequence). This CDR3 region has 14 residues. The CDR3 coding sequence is TGTGCCAGCAGTCCCGACAGGGGCACAGATACGCAGTATTTT. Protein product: CASSPDRGTDTQYF.

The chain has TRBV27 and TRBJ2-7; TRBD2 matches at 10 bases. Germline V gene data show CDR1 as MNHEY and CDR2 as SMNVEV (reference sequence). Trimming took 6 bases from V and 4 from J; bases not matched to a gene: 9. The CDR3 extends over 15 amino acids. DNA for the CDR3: TGTGCCAGCAGCCGAGAGGGTAGCGGGGGGTACGAGCAGTACTTC. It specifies CASSREGSGGYEQYF.

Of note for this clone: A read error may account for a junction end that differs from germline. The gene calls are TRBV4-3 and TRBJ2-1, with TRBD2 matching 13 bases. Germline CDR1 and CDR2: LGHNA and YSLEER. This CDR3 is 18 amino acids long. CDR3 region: CASSQATSGGDFYNKQFF. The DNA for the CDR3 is TGCGCCAGCAGCCAAGCCACTAGCGGGGGGGATTTTTACAATAAGCAGTTCTTC.

The chain's CDR3 is CASTKLAGGSGANVLTF. CDR3 nucleotide sequence: TGTGCCAGCACCAAATTAGCGGGGGGCTCTGGGGCCAACGTCCTGACTTTC. The chain recombines TRBV7-9 with TRBJ2-6; 10 positions agree with TRBD2. The CDR3 runs to 17 residues. Germline V gene lookup returns CDR1 SEHNR and CDR2 FQNEAQ (reference sequence). V shed 7 bases, J shed 0 bases, and the junction held 6 bases outside the gene matches.

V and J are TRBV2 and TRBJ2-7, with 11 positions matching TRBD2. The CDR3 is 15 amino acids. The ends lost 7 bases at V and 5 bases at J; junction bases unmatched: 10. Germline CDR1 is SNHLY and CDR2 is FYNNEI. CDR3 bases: TGTGCCAGCACCCCCCGACTAGCGGGGAGGAACGAGCAGTACTTC. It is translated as CASTPRLAGRNEQYF.